The text below deals with one TCR beta chain. Its antigen remains undetermined. No base qualities exist here, and no much larger clone lies one base off it. This entry comes from a study of T cell responses to AZD1222 COVID-19 vaccine (dated by TCRdb to about 2021). Regarding the study in general: TCR sequencing covered approximately 230 trial participants: 207 given two doses of AZD1222 and 26 given two doses of MenACWY control vaccine. Trial participants were enrolled by age into 18-55, 56-69 and 70-plus year subgroups, with about 150, 28 and 57 TCR-sequenced participants respectively. Results and caveats for the whole study, not just this receptor: The 56-69-year group was small, and its depth increase did not reach significance, likely because of low power. After two AZD1222 doses, both the breadth and the depth of spike-specific TCRs were significantly higher than at day 0 and than in MenACWY recipients. Reportedly, close to half of the unique spike-specific TCRs recognized epitopes lying outside the regions that are mutated in the B.1.351 and B.1.1.7 variants. The vaccine-associated CD4 TCRs covered the entire spike protein, and the dominant responses fell in regions 160-218 and 743-854. Participants were mostly white British and included more females than males, and it was suggested by the authors that clonal diversity may have been underestimated. Only a handful of AZD1222 recipients were SARS-CoV-2 seropositive at baseline, limiting conclusions about previously exposed vaccinees. Because no day 14 peak-response samples were available, repertoires were characterized only after the peak T cell response.

Trimming at the junction amounts to 3 bases on V and 4 bases on J, and the germline ends lie 15 bases apart. There are 15 amino acids in the CDR3, from cysteine to phenylalanine inclusive. This entry keeps only the CDR3 DNA: 45 bases, framed from base 1. The germline V gene (reference sequence) yields LNHDA for CDR1 and SQIVND for CDR2. The time point label, as the study defines it: baseline before first vaccination. The treatment or condition label, read with the paper, signifies: meningococcal conjugate vaccine given as trial control. Samples from vaccinated people were obtained from the UK trials COV001 and COV002, which included a single-blind randomized controlled phase 2/3 trial of AZD1222 (ChAdOx1 nCoV-19) in healthy adults. For TCRbeta chain sequencing, PBMC samples were collected from trial participants at day 0 and at day 28 after the second dose. The CDR3 regions of human TCRbeta chains were subjected to immunosequencing. The paper's processing steps were these. Repertoire TCRs were checked for matches against a reference library of SARS-CoV-2-specific TCRs that had been generated using the MIRA antigen-specificity platform. Breadth was defined as the fraction of unique TCRs that were SARS-CoV-2-associated, and depth was defined as the fraction of total T cells that were SARS-CoV-2-associated. Using the MIRA data, every spike-specific TCR was mapped to the spike region that the TCR reacted to and assigned to either a CD4 or a CD8 class. Log10-transformed breadth and depth values were compared by one-way ANOVA with Sidak's multiple comparisons tests. The source is immuneACCESS, and TCRdb retained only in-frame sequences with V and J called. Part of the clones is not carried over; for the studies checked, unresolved V genes explain less than half of this, and the remainder is unexplained. From that table come the V and J calls and clone size; the DNA was used to work out D and trimming. Counted in this sample were roughly 85,000 clones; around 90% of them appeared once. The ten largest clones take up roughly 5% of the sample.

The chain was built from TRBV19 and TRBJ2-5, with a tentative D gene TRBD1 over 6 matching bases. Sequences were derived from peripheral blood, sampled on day 0 of MenACWY control vaccination. The receptor was derived from an adult in good health. The nucleotide sequence is TGTGCCAGTAGTATTTTGGGGGCCGCCTCAGAGACCCAGTACTTC. Translated, this gives CASSILGAASETQYF.